This section outlines one T cell receptor (beta chain) sequence together with its context. The antigen is undetermined. This likely comes from a read error, as the CDR3 has no conserved phenylalanine or tryptophan at its end. From germline, CDR1 is MDHEN and CDR2 SYDVKM. The CDR3 is made up of 14 amino acids. Trimming removed 4 bases from V and 2 bases from J; junction bases left unmatched: 4. Uncontrolled infection, other autoimmune disease, pregnancy and lactation each barred patients from inclusion. Amplification targeted TCR beta CDR3 regions from RNA transcripts. The HTBI set primed first-round TCR CDR3 RT-PCR. TCRdb used MiXCR to reprocess the multiplex PCR reads, holding one entry per CDR3 protein. The profile shows 600,000 to 650,000 distinct CDR3 sequences, less than 25% of them singletons. The sample is drawn from a study of T cells in Graves' hyperthyroidism and ophthalmopathy. Study-wide background: Peripheral blood samples were taken at initial diagnosis, prior to any treatment.

Points from the study as a whole: A model of 13 V-J features distinguished ophthalmopathy from stable hyperthyroidism. Most expanded thyroid clonotypes above 0.001 also appeared in blood.

The chain uses TRBV28 and TRBJ2-5; 7 nucleotides align to TRBD1. The source material was blood. This receptor was identified in a man younger than 40 with Graves' ophthalmopathy. The DNA of the CDR3 is TGTGCCAGCAGTTCCGGGACAGAACAAGAGACCCAGTACTCC. As protein: CASSSGTEQETQYS.